This TCR beta chain was sequenced for a study of T cells in Graves' hyperthyroidism and ophthalmopathy. Study outcomes and limitations: In blood, most of the thyroid clonotypes expanded above 0.001 were also present.

About this clonotype: No antigen is known for it.

Hyperthyroidism had been newly diagnosed in patients aged 18 to 65, and its duration was under 2 months. Trimming pared 1 base from V and 0 bases from J, leaving 26 bases between. Germline V gives CDR1 SGHAT, CDR2 FQNNGV. The CDR3 is 21 residues long. There were TCR beta CDR3 regions amplified from RNA transcripts. HTBI primers were the set used in a first-round RT-PCR of the TCR CDR3. TCRdb recomputed calls from the multiplex PCR reads with MiXCR, one row per CDR3 protein. The data show about 380,000 distinct CDR3 sequences, roughly 14% seen once. This rearrangement joins TRBV11-2 to TRBJ2-3; the D gene is possibly TRBD2 (7 bases). Source material: blood. The TCR sequence derives from a man aged 30-40 years with Graves' hyperthyroidism that later progressed to Graves' ophthalmopathy. As DNA, the CDR3 is TGTGCCAGCAGCTTAGCCGGTAGCGAGGGGGGGGGCCTGTCTAGCACAGATACGCAGTATTTT. It translates to CASSLAGSEGGGLSSTDTQYF.